One T cell receptor beta chain is described in this entry. Trimming cost V 7 bases and J 5 bases, with 17 bases left between them. Germline CDR1 SQVTM, CDR2 ANQGSEA. The CDR3 length is 14 residues. These data come from a study of blood T cell repertoires in COVID-19. At the level of the study: PBMCs, B-cell-depleted T cells, or T cells were the source of the cDNA or gDNA that made up the material.

Profiled with immunoSEQ multiplex PCR; TCRdb holds only in-frame clones, not every one. The data contain some 280,000 clones, around four fifths of them singletons. Sequenced material: peripheral blood. The chain links TRBV29-1 to TRBJ1-4, with D maybe TRBD1 (5 bases). The receptor comes from a woman aged 50 to 60 with active or convalescent COVID-19. The CDR3 DNA follows: TGCAGCGCTAACCAGGGTTTGAGAAATGAAAAACTGTTTTTT. The encoded protein is CSANQGLRNEKLFF.